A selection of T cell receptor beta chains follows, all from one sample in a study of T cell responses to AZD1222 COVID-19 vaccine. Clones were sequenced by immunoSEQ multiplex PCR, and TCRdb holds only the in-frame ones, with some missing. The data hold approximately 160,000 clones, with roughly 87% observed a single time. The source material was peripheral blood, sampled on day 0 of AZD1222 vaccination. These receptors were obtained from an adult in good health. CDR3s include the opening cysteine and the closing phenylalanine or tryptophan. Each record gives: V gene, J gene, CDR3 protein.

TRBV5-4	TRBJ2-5	CASSSGLEETQYF
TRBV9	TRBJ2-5	CASSVGAGAPETQYF
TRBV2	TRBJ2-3	CASSFSGSLQYF
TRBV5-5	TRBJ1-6	CASWGFRTRSYNSPLHF
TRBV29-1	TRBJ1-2	CSVDEGNYGYTF
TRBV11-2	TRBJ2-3	CASSPRGAGWGTDTQYF
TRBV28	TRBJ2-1	CASSHTSGGHNEQFF
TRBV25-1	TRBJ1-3	CASSLEGTTIYF
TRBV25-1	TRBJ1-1	CASSEGAGGGDTEAFF
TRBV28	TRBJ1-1	CASSTTGSTEAFF
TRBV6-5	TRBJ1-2	CASRMVGQPYGYTF
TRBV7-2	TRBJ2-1	CASSLDRGQEQFF
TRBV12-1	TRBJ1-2	CASSPNRDRGRLGDGYTF
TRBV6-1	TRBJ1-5	CASSEAPRGRNQPQHF
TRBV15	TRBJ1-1	CATSLGGGTEAFF
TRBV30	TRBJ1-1	CAWSAGGVRTEAFF
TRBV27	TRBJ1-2	CASSDTGTAYGYTF
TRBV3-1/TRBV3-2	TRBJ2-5	CASSQEESETQYF